Reported below is one T cell receptor (beta chain). Trimming took 0 bases from V and 10 from J, leaving 12 bases between them. The CDR3 is 13 amino acids. The germline gives CDR1 SGHTA, CDR2 FQGTGA. Clones were sequenced by immunoSEQ multiplex PCR, and TCRdb holds only the in-frame ones, with some missing. The data hold approximately 70,000 clones, with about 90% observed a single time. The data originate from a study of OX40 agonist ivuxolimab in advanced cancers. About the research overall: Patients were infused with ivuxolimab every 2 weeks at 0.01 to 10 mg/kg.

The clonotype originates from an adult with an advanced solid tumor such as melanoma, head and neck, liver or kidney cancer. The chain couples TRBV7-3 to TRBJ1-1, with D uncertain. The input for sequencing was CD4+ or CD8+ T cells sorted from blood, taken in a trial of the OX40 agonist ivuxolimab. Written as DNA, the CDR3 is TGTGCCAGCAGCTTAACTCCGCTAACGGGAGCTTTCTTT. Protein sequence: CASSLTPLTGAFF. The whole variable domain, filled in from reference TRBV7-3 and TRBJ1-1, reads GAGVSQTPSNKVTEKGKYVELRCDPISGHTALYWYRQSLGQGPEFLIYFQGTGAADDSGLPNDRFFAVRPEGSVSTLKIQRTERGDSAVYLCASSLTPLTGAFFGQGTRLTVV.